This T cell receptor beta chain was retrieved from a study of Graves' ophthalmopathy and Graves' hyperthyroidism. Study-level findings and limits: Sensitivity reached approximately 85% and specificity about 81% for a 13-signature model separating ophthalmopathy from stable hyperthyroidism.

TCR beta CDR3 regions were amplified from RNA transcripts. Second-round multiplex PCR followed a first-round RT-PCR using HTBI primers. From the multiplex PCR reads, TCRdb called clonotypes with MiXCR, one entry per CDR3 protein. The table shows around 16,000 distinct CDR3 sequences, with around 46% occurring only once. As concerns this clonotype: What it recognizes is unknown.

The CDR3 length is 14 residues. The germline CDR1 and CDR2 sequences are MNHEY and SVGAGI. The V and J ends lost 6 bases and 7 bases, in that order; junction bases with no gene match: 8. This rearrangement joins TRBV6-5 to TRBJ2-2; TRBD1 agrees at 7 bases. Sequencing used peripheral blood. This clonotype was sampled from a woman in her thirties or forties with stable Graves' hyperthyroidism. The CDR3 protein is CASRKLQGDGELFF. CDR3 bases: TGTGCCAGCAGAAAACTTCAGGGGGACGGGGAGCTGTTTTTT.